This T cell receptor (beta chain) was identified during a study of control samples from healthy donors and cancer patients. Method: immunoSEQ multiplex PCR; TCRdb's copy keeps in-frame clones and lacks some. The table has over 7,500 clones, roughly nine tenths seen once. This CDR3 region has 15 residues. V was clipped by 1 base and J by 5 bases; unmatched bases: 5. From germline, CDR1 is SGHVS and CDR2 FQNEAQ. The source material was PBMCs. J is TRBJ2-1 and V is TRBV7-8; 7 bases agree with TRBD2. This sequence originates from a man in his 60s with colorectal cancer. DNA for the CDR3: TGTGCCAGCAGCTTAGGTAGCGGGTTAAACAATGAGCAGTTCTTC. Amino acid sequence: CASSLGSGLNNEQFF.